The clone carrying this T cell receptor (beta chain) was counted only a few times. The V end was cut by 1 base, the J end by 3 bases, with 11 bases between. This CDR3 is built from 15 residues. The V gene's germline CDR1 is SEHNR and CDR2 FQNEAQ (reference sequence). These data come from a study of human T cells and chemical hapten exposure. Across the study: Sensitization applied 2% DPC to roughly 2 cm by roughly 2 cm of upper inner arm skin.

TCRdb redid the calling of the RACE reads with MiXCR, one entry per CDR3 protein. The table has 45,000 to 60,000 distinct CDR3 sequences, 9.3% seen once. Time point specified: patch test 1, 2 weeks after DPC sensitization. Treatment noted: therapeutic diphenylcyclopropenone sensitization with weekly scalp DPC. The rearrangement uses TRBV7-9 and TRBJ2-3; D possibly matches TRBD1 or TRBD2 (5 bases each). This receptor was obtained from a woman between 40 and 55 years old with alopecia areata. Some clones in this sample may be carry-over from other donors' samples. The specimen was whole blood, collected in connection with sensitization to the hapten diphenylcyclopropenone (DPC). The CDR3 nucleotides are TGTGCCAGCAGCTTAGGAGGGGAAGTAACAGATACGCAGTATTTT. It encodes CASSLGGEVTDTQYF.